Listed below are T cell receptor beta chains from one sample, sequenced in a study of blood T cell repertoires in COVID-19. Assay: immunoSEQ multiplex PCR; the TCRdb copy retains only in-frame clones and omits some. This table has some 350,000 clones, 80% to 90% appearing once. The sample consisted of peripheral blood. These receptors all stem from a woman aged 45-60 years with COVID-19, enrolled during active disease. The CDR3 runs from the conserved cysteine through the conserved F or W. Fields, in order: CDR3 protein, CDR3 DNA, D gene, J gene, V gene, CDR3 length, clone size. A D gene is named only where the DNA matches it firmly. Expanded clones are given a class, and other clones once, few, many or no size at all.

CDR3aa: CASSLDKSGGPYNEQFF
CDR3nt: TGTGCCAGCAGCTTAGATAAGTCGGGAGGGCCTTACAATGAGCAGTTCTTC
d_gene: TRBD2
j_gene: TRBJ2-1
v_gene: TRBV13
len: 17
abundance: -

CDR3aa: CASSTGTTYTGELFF
CDR3nt: TGTGCCAGCAGTACCGGGACAACCTACACCGGGGAGCTGTTTTTT
d_gene: -
j_gene: TRBJ2-2
v_gene: TRBV11-3
len: 15
abundance: few

CDR3aa: CASKEQPQGTQYF
CDR3nt: TGTGCCAGCAAAGAACAGCCCCAAGGGACCCAGTACTTC
d_gene: -
j_gene: TRBJ2-5
v_gene: TRBV2
len: 13
abundance: -

CDR3aa: CASSQAVRTSGRGGNEQFF
CDR3nt: TGTGCCAGCAGCCAAGCCGTTCGGACTAGCGGAAGGGGAGGGAATGAGCAGTTCTTC
d_gene: TRBD2
j_gene: TRBJ2-1
v_gene: TRBV4-2
len: 19
abundance: -

CDR3aa: CASMADNQPQHF
CDR3nt: TGTGCCAGCATGGCTGACAATCAGCCCCAGCATTTT
d_gene: -
j_gene: TRBJ1-5
v_gene: TRBV2
len: 12
abundance: once

CDR3aa: CASSLGREQFF
CDR3nt: TGTGCCAGCAGCTTGGGCCGGGAGCAGTTCTTC
d_gene: -
j_gene: TRBJ2-1
v_gene: TRBV28
len: 11
abundance: few

CDR3aa: CSSRNLGYGYTF
CDR3nt: TGTTCCTCTAGAAACCTTGGGTATGGCTACACCTTC
d_gene: -
j_gene: TRBJ1-2
v_gene: TRBV6-5
len: 12
abundance: few

CDR3aa: CASSPGTKNTGELFF
CDR3nt: TGTGCCAGCAGCCCGGGGACTAAGAACACCGGGGAGCTGTTTTTT
d_gene: TRBD2
j_gene: TRBJ2-2
v_gene: TRBV11-3
len: 15
abundance: -

CDR3aa: CAIPGLSYNEQFF
CDR3nt: TGTGCCATCCCGGGACTATCCTACAATGAGCAGTTCTTC
d_gene: TRBD2
j_gene: TRBJ2-1
v_gene: TRBV2
len: 13
abundance: -

CDR3aa: CASSLRPRDRGFTGELFF
CDR3nt: TGTGCCAGCAGCTTACGACCGCGGGACAGGGGTTTCACCGGGGAGCTGTTTTTT
d_gene: TRBD1
j_gene: TRBJ2-2
v_gene: TRBV7-8
len: 18
abundance: -

CDR3aa: CASRKTGSGNTIYF
CDR3nt: TGTGCCAGCAGGAAAACAGGGTCCGGAAACACCATATATTTT
d_gene: -
j_gene: TRBJ1-3
v_gene: TRBV11-3
len: 14
abundance: -

CDR3aa: CASSLQARTGELFF
CDR3nt: TGTGCCAGCAGCTTACAAGCGCGGACCGGGGAGCTGTTTTTT
d_gene: -
j_gene: TRBJ2-2
v_gene: TRBV11-3
len: 14
abundance: once

CDR3aa: CASRKERDPYNEQFF
CDR3nt: TGTGCCAGCAGGAAGGAGCGGGACCCTTACAATGAGCAGTTCTTC
d_gene: TRBD2
j_gene: TRBJ2-1
v_gene: TRBV2
len: 15
abundance: -